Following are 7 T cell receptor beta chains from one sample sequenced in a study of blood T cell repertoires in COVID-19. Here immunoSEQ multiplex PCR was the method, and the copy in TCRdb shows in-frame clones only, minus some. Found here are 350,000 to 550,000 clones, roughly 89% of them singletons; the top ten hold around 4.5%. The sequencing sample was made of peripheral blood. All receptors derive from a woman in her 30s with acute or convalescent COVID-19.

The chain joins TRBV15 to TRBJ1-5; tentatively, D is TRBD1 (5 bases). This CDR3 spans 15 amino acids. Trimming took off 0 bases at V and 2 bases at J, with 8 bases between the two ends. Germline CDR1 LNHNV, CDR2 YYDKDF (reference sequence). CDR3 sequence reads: CATSRDDSRNQPQHF. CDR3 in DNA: TGTGCCACCAGCAGAGATGACAGTCGCAATCAGCCCCAGCATTTT.

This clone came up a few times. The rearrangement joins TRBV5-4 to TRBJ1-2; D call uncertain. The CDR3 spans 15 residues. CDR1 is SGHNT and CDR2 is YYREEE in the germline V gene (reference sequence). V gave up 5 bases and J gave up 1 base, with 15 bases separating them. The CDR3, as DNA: TGTGCCAGCAGTAACCGAACACCAATTAACTATGGCTACACCTTC. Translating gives CASSNRTPINYGYTF.

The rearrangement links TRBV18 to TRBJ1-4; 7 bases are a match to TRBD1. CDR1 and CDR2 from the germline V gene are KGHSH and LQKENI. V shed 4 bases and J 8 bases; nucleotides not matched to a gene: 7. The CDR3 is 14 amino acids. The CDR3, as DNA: TGTGCCAGCTCACTGAACAGGGGAGACGAAAAACTGTTTTTT. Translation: CASSLNRGDEKLFF.

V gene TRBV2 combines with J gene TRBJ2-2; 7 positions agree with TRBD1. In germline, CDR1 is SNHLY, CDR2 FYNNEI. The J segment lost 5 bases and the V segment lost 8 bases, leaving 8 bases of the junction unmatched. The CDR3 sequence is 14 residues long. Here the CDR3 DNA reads TGTGCCAGCCGAGGAGCAGGGGGAACCGGGGAGCTGTTTTTT. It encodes CASRGAGGTGELFF.

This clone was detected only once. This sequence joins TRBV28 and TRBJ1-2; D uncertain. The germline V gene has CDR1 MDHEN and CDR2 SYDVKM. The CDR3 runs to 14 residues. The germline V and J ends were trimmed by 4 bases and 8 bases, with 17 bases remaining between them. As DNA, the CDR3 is TGTGCCAGCAGTTCCCTGGGCATCCCGGGGGGCTACACCTTC. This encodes CASSSLGIPGGYTF.

The CDR3 loop is CASSLGPYSNQPQHF. In nucleotides, the CDR3 is TGTGCCAGCAGCTTGGGGCCTTATAGCAATCAGCCCCAGCATTTT. The chain combines TRBV5-6 with TRBJ1-5; D ambiguous. Germline CDR1 SGHDT, CDR2 YYEEEE. The CDR3 is 15 residues long. The V end lost 0 bases, the J end lost 0 bases, and 7 bases lay between the germline ends.

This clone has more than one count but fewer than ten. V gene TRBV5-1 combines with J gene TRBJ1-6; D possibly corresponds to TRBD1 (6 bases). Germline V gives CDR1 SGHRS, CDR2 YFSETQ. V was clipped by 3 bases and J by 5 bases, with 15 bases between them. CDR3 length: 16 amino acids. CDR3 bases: TGCGCCAGCAGCTCTGTACAGGGCTTAGATAATTCACCCCTCCACTTT. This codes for CASSSVQGLDNSPLHF.